Sequencing of this T cell receptor beta chain was carried out in a study of T cells after yellow fever vaccination. The study, taken as a whole, reports: The secondary response was weaker, and its peak arrived faster, on day 5 versus 15. Researchers noted that a small share of clonotypes showed up in both CD4 and CD8 compartments. Reappearance after the booster was observed for most primary-vaccination clones (about 96% CD4, about 91% CD8).

Researchers made TCR cDNA using 5'RACE template switching, and this step added a universal primer site and UMIs. MiXCR, run by TCRdb on the 5' RACE reads, gives a single entry per CDR3 protein. The data contain 300,000 to 350,000 distinct CDR3 sequences, about 4% of them singletons. This clonotype was seen a few times. As yet, its antigen is unknown. The CDR3 length is 13 residues. CDR1 and CDR2 from the germline V gene are SQVTM and ANQGSEA. The J segment lost 8 bases and the V segment lost 4 bases, leaving 5 bases of the junction unmatched. This TCR was recovered from a man younger than 35 who received the YFV17D yellow fever vaccine. Material: PBMCs, obtained 5 days after the yellow fever booster vaccination. The gene calls are TRBV29-1 and TRBJ2-2; 9 bases line up with TRBD1. CDR3 residues: CSVGDRVPGELFF. The CDR3 DNA reads as TGCAGCGTTGGGGACAGGGTCCCGGGGGAGCTGTTTTTT.